These 20 T cell receptor beta chains were all obtained from the same sample, sequenced in a study of blood T cell repertoires in COVID-19. Assay: immunoSEQ multiplex PCR; the TCRdb copy retains only in-frame clones and omits some. The sample lists 230,000 or so clones, 88% occurring once. Material for sequencing was PBMCs or T cells enriched from blood (not recorded which). These receptor sequences come from a woman between 25 and 40 years old who had recovered from COVID-19.

The chain employs TRBV4-1 and TRBJ1-1; TRBD1 matches 8 bases. With 4 bases clipped from V and 1 base from J, the junction kept 8 bases outside the gene matches. This CDR3 is 16 amino acids long. The germline V gene encodes CDR1 MGHRA and CDR2 YSYEKL. CDR3 in amino acids: CASSPFGQGGNTEAFF. CDR3 in DNA: TGCGCCAGCAGCCCTTTTGGACAGGGTGGGAACACTGAAGCTTTCTTT.

The V and J genes are TRBV5-1 and TRBJ2-1, with D maybe TRBD1 (6 bases). The CDR3 runs 14 residues. Trimming removed 5 bases from V and 5 bases from J, with 14 bases in between. CDR1 and CDR2 (germline): SGHRS, YFSETQ. This chain's CDR3 is CASSRTGRNNEQFF. The CDR3 DNA sequence: TGCGCCAGCAGTCGCACAGGGCGGAACAATGAGCAGTTCTTC.

The chain combines TRBV4-3 with TRBJ2-3; 12 positions match TRBD2. CDR1 is LGHNA and CDR2 is YSLEER in the germline V gene. The trim removed 8 bases at V and 3 bases at J, leaving 12 bases unmatched. CDR3 size: 17 residues. In DNA form, the CDR3 reads TGCGCCAGCGCTTCTAGCGGGGGGGCCAAAAGTACAGATACGCAGTATTTT. Translated: CASASSGGAKSTDTQYF.

The V and J genes are TRBV6-2 or TRBV6-3 and TRBJ1-5; possible D gene TRBD1, 6 bases. Trimming took 5 bases from V and 4 from J, leaving 12 bases between them. The germline CDR1 and CDR2 sequences are MNHEY and SVGEGT. CDR3 length: 14 residues. The CDR3 nucleotides read TGTGCCAGCAGTGCCCGGACAGCTAATCAGCCCCAGCATTTT. Amino acids: CASSARTANQPQHF.

This rearrangement joins TRBV19 to TRBJ1-1; perhaps TRBD1 as D (5 bases). This CDR3 region has 16 residues. Deletions cut 1 base from V and 5 bases from J, with 17 bases between. CDR1 and CDR2 (germline): LNHDA, SQIVND (reference sequence). CDR3 residues: CASSIGSGGGWTEAFF. For the CDR3, the DNA is TGTGCCAGTAGTATAGGCAGCGGGGGAGGGTGGACTGAAGCTTTCTTT.

The V gene is TRBV7-9, the J gene TRBJ2-7; D is perhaps TRBD2 (5 bases). This CDR3 comprises 13 residues. The V gene lost 5 bases and the J gene lost 5 bases, with 13 bases spanning the gap. In germline, CDR1 is SEHNR, CDR2 FQNEAQ (reference sequence). This CDR3 reads CASSEDEGDEQYF. In nucleotides, the CDR3 is TGTGCCAGCAGCGAGGACGAGGGAGACGAGCAGTACTTC.

This rearrangement joins TRBV2 to TRBJ2-1; TRBD1 might be the D (6 bases). V was cut by 6 bases and J by 4 bases, with 10 bases left in between. The CDR3 length is 13 residues. CDR1 is SNHLY, CDR2 FYNNEI, per germline. CDR3 DNA sequence: TGTGCCAGCAGCTGGGACACTTACAATGAGCAGTTCTTC. It yields the protein CASSWDTYNEQFF.

The V gene is TRBV4-2, the J gene TRBJ2-1; 12 nucleotides line up with TRBD2. Germline CDR1 and CDR2: LGHNA and YNFKEQ. The junction had 9 bases not matched to a gene; V was cut back by 4 bases and J by 8 bases. The CDR3 sequence is 16 residues long. CDR3 amino acids: CASSPSGGALADEQFF. For the CDR3, the DNA is TGTGCCAGCAGCCCTAGCGGGGGGGCCCTGGCGGATGAGCAGTTCTTC.

This clone was found once. CDR3 loop: CASSDTDRVHQPQHF. As DNA, the CDR3 is TGTGCCAGTAGCGACACCGACAGGGTGCATCAGCCCCAGCATTTT. The rearrangement links TRBV19 to TRBJ1-5; the match to TRBD1 covers 7 bases. Germline CDR1 is LNHDA and CDR2 is SQIVND (reference sequence). This CDR3 has 15 amino acids. V was clipped by 6 bases and J by 5 bases; unmatched bases: 10.

The chain uses TRBV7-9 and TRBJ1-5, with D uncertain. The CDR3 totals 12 residues. Germline V gives CDR1 SEHNR, CDR2 FQNEAQ (reference sequence). V was trimmed by 2 bases and J by 6 bases, leaving 5 bases between them. The CDR3 region is CASSLFRQPQHF. The CDR3 DNA reads as TGTGCCAGCAGCTTATTTCGTCAGCCCCAGCATTTT.

The chain is built from TRBV21-1 and TRBJ2-7; the table gives TRBD2 as D, unverified against the DNA. TRBV21-1 corresponds to a pseudogene. The CDR3 runs to 15 residues. The CDR3 here is CASSKFTGGCGEQYF. CDR3 DNA: TGTGCCAGCAGCAAATTCACGGGGGGGTGTGGTGAGCAGTACTTC.

This clone appeared once. The V and J genes are TRBV7-2 and TRBJ2-1; weak D call: TRBD1 (7 bases). V shed 4 bases and J shed 9 bases, with 13 bases lying between them. The CDR3 sequence is 13 residues long. Germline CDR1 SGHTA, CDR2 FQGNSA. CDR3 residues: CASSSTGRSEQFF. The CDR3, as DNA: TGTGCCAGCAGCTCGACAGGGAGGAGTGAGCAGTTCTTC.

This clone was picked up a small number of times. The V gene is TRBV6-2 or TRBV6-3, the J gene TRBJ1-6; perhaps TRBD1 as D (5 bases). V lost 6 bases and J lost 13, with 25 bases in between. Germline values: CDR1 MNHEY, CDR2 SVGEGT. The CDR3 totals 16 residues. CDR3 bases: TGTGCCAGCAGCCCTTTTTCGGACATTACTAATTATCCCCTCCACTTT. It translates to CASSPFSDITNYPLHF.

CDR3 in amino acids: CASSYPPSSGARSGWDTQYF. In DNA, the CDR3 is TGTGCCAGCAGTTACCCGCCGAGTAGCGGGGCTCGGTCAGGGTGGGATACGCAGTATTTT. V and J are TRBV6-2 or TRBV6-3 and TRBJ2-3; TRBD2 matches at 8 bases. J was trimmed by 6 bases and V by 2 bases; bases with no gene match: 22. CDR1 and CDR2 from the germline V gene are MNHEY and SVGEGT. The CDR3 length is 20 residues.

The chain couples TRBV7-8 to TRBJ1-4; D unresolved. From germline, CDR1 is SGHVS and CDR2 FQNEAQ. V was trimmed by 7 bases and J by 0 bases, leaving 15 bases between them. There are 16 residues in the CDR3. CDR3 coding DNA: TGTGCCAGCACCATGACAACTTTTGCAACTAATGAAAAACTGTTTTTT. This gives the protein CASTMTTFATNEKLFF.

Concerning this clone itself: This CDR3 is also generated by other DNA sequences in the sample. This chain joins TRBV7-3 and TRBJ1-1; D is undetermined. This CDR3 region has 14 residues. V was shortened by 2 bases and J by 0 bases, with 7 bases between the two germline ends. Germline assignment: CDR1 SGHTA and CDR2 FQGTGA. In nucleotides, the CDR3 is TGTGCCAGCAGCTTAGGCGGGTTGAACACTGAAGCTTTCTTT. This translates into CASSLGGLNTEAFF.

In its sample, this clone was seen many times. Other nucleotide sequences from this sample produce the same CDR3. The chain uses TRBV7-2 and TRBJ1-6; 7 positions agree with TRBD1. Unmatched junction bases numbered 7, after V lost 1 base and J lost 10 bases. Germline V CDR1 and CDR2: SGHTA, FQGNSA. There are 15 residues in the CDR3. CDR3: CASSLEVQGGSPLHF. Here the CDR3 DNA reads TGTGCCAGCAGCTTAGAGGTTCAAGGGGGCTCACCCCTCCACTTT.

This chain joins TRBV6-5 and TRBJ1-1; 7 bases map to TRBD1. Germline CDR1 and CDR2: MNHEY and SVGAGI. CDR3 size: 13 residues. The junction had 4 bases not matched to a gene; V was cut back by 6 bases and J by 3 bases. DNA for the CDR3: TGTGCCAGCAGCCCACAGGGGTACACTGAAGCTTTCTTT. Its translation is CASSPQGYTEAFF.

This chain links TRBV6-2 or TRBV6-3 with TRBJ2-5; 8 nucleotides agree with TRBD2. The CDR3 loop spans 14 amino acids. V was pared by 5 bases and J by 10 bases, with 12 bases of the junction left unmatched. Germline CDR1 reads MNHEY; CDR2 reads SVGEGT. Here the CDR3 DNA reads TGTGCCAGCAGTATCCCGGGACTAGTAATCGTCCAGTACTTC. The encoded protein is CASSIPGLVIVQYF.

This chain links TRBV15 with TRBJ2-1, with a possible D match to TRBD2 (6 bases). V dropped 3 bases and J dropped 5 bases, with 17 bases sitting between them. CDR1 is LNHNV and CDR2 is YYDKDF in the germline V gene (reference sequence). This CDR3 is 16 amino acids long. The CDR3 here is CATSSLGGSRDNEQFF. CDR3 coding DNA: TGTGCCACCAGCAGTCTTGGAGGGAGTAGGGACAATGAGCAGTTCTTC. Complete variable domain (other parts from reference TRBV15 and TRBJ2-1): DAMVIQNPRYQVTQFGKPVTLSCSQTLNHNVMYWYQQKSSQAPKLLFHYYDKDFNNEADTPDNFQSRRPNTSFCFLDIRSPGLGDTAMYLCATSSLGGSRDNEQFFGPGTRLTVL.